Reported below is one T cell receptor beta chain. The antigen this receptor binds is unknown. The record has no base qualities; no much larger clone is one base away. Taken from cysteine to phenylalanine, the CDR3 has 14 residues. Only the CDR3 portion is preserved as DNA: 42 bases, with reading frame beginning at the first base. For CDR1 and CDR2, the germline V gene lists SGHTA and FQGNSA. From V the trimming removes 5 bases and from J it removes 7 bases, while the gene matches leave 5 bases of the junction unaccounted for. This record comes from a study of OX40 agonist ivuxolimab in advanced cancers. As for the study more broadly: The costimulatory receptor OX40 (CD134) was targeted by ivuxolimab, a fully human IgG2 agonistic monoclonal antibody. Intravenous ivuxolimab was administered to patients every 2 weeks at six dose levels: 0.01, 0.1, 0.3, 1.5, 3 and 10 mg/kg. Of the approximately 50 dose-escalation patients, hepatocellular carcinoma was present in 19, melanoma in around 15, renal cell carcinoma in 9 and head and neck cancer in 9. In the dose-escalation cohort, 70% to 90% of patients were male, and the mean age was approximately 60 years with a range of roughly 20 to 79. Prior anti-PD-1, anti-PD-L1 or anti-CTLA-4 therapy was permitted, and roughly two fifths of dose-escalation patients had received checkpoint inhibitors. Three dose-escalation patients achieved partial responses, one with hepatocellular carcinoma and two with cutaneous melanoma. Peripheral TCRbeta sequencing aimed to test whether ivuxolimab altered TCR sequence diversity and caused clonal T-cell expansion. The paper covers the monotherapy dose-escalation part of the phase I ivuxolimab trial, which included N = 52 patients. Points the paper makes about the study in general: On average, CD8+ T cells showed more expanded clones than CD4+ T cells after ivuxolimab. Clonal expansion of both CD4+ and CD8+ blood T cells was observed from baseline to week 6 at doses 0.1 to 3.0 mg/kg. In partial responders in the 0.1-3.0 mg/kg groups, normalized peripheral clonal expansion was found to be among the lowest, especially among CD8+ T cells. Low levels of normalized T-cell clonal expansion were also shown by some nonresponding patients. Antigen specificity was not determined for the clonally expanded peripheral T cells.

To sequence the TCRbeta CDR3 region, genomic DNA was isolated from the sorted cells. TCRbeta CDR3 regions were sequenced using the immunoSEQ Assay. TCRdb carries this immuneACCESS record with in-frame sequences only. Its versions omit some clonotypes, under half of them owing to an unresolved V gene in the studies checked, with the rest unexplained. Recorded for this sample are some 80,000 clones; around 86% of them occurred a single time. In total, the top ten clones hold approximately 0.5% of the sample. Patients with a history of autoimmune disease or receiving systemic immunosuppression were excluded from the trial. Peripheral blood for TCR sequencing was collected from all dose cohorts at baseline, on cycle 4 day 1, and on cycle 7 day 1. Samples were obtained from an open-label, multicenter, first-in-human phase I dose-escalation trial of ivuxolimab. Adults with locally advanced or metastatic melanoma, renal cell carcinoma, hepatocellular carcinoma or head and neck squamous cell carcinoma were enrolled in the trial. Before TCR sequencing, CD4+ T cells and CD8+ T cells were sorted from peripheral blood as separate populations.

The sequence is built from TRBV7-2 and TRBJ1-4; 9 bases in the middle match TRBD1. This receptor was identified in an adult with an advanced solid tumor such as melanoma, head and neck, liver or kidney cancer. Sequenced here: CD4+ or CD8+ T cells sorted from blood, sampled in a trial of the OX40 agonist ivuxolimab. CDR3 loop: CASSPDRGSEKLFF. The bases are TGTGCCAGCAGCCCCGACAGGGGGTCTGAAAAACTGTTTTTT.